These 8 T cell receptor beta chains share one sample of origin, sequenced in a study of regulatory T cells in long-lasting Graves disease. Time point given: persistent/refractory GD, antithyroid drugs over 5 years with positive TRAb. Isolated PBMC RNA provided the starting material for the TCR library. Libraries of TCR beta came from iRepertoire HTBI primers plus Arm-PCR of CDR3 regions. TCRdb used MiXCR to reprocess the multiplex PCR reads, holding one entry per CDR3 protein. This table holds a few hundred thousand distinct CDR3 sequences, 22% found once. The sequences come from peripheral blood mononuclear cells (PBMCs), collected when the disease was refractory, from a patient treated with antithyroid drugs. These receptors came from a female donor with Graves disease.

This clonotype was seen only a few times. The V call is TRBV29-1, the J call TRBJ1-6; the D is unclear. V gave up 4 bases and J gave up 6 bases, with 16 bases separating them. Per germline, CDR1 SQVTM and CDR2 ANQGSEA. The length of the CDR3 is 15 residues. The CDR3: CSVVLSGPGNSPLHF. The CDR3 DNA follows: TGCAGCGTTGTTCTTTCAGGTCCCGGTAATTCACCCCTCCACTTT.

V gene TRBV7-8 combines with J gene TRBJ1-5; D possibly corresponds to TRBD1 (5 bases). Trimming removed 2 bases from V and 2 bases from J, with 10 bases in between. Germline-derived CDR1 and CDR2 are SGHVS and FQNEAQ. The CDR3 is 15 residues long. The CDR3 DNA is TGTGCCAGCAGCTTACAAGGGACTCGCAATCAGCCCCAGCATTTT. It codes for CASSLQGTRNQPQHF.

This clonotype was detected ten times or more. The CDR3 DNA reads as TGTGCCAGCAGCCAAGAAAATGGGGCACAAGAGACCCAGTACTTC. It yields the protein CASSQENGAQETQYF. The chain carries TRBV3-1 and TRBJ2-5, with D maybe TRBD1 (5 bases). Germline-derived CDR1 and CDR2 are LGHDT and YNNKEL (reference sequence). Trimming removed 0 bases at V and 2 bases at J, with 10 bases between. The CDR3 has 15 residues.

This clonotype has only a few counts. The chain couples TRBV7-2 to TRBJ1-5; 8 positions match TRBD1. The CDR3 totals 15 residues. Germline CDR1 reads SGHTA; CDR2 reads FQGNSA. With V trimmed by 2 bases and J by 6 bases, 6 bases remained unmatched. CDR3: CASSLLTGDSQPQHF. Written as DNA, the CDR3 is TGTGCCAGCAGCTTACTGACAGGGGACAGTCAGCCCCAGCATTTT.

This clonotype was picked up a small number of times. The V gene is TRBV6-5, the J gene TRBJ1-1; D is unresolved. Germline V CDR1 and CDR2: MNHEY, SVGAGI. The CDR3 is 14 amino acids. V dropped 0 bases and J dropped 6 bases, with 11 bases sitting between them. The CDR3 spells CASSYSAGRAEAFF. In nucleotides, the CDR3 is TGTGCCAGCAGTTACTCGGCAGGTCGCGCTGAAGCTTTCTTT.

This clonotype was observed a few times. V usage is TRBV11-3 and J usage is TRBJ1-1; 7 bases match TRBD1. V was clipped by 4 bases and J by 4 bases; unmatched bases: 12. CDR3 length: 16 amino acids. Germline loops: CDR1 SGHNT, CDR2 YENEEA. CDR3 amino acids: CASSYTSHRGSTEAFF. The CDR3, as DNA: TGTGCCAGCAGCTATACGTCACACAGGGGATCCACTGAAGCTTTCTTT.

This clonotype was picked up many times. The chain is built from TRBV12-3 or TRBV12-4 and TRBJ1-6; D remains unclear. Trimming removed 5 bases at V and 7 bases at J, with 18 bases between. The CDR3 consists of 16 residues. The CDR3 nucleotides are TGTGCCAGCAGTGCCTTAGCCTGGGAAGGCAATTCACCCCTCCACTTT. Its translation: CASSALAWEGNSPLHF.

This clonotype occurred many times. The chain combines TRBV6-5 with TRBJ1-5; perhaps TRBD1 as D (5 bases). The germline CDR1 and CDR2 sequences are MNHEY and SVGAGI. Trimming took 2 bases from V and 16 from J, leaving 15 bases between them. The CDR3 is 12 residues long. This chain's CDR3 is CASSYGEGRIHF. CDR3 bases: TGTGCCAGCAGTTACGGGGAGGGACGCATCCATTTT.